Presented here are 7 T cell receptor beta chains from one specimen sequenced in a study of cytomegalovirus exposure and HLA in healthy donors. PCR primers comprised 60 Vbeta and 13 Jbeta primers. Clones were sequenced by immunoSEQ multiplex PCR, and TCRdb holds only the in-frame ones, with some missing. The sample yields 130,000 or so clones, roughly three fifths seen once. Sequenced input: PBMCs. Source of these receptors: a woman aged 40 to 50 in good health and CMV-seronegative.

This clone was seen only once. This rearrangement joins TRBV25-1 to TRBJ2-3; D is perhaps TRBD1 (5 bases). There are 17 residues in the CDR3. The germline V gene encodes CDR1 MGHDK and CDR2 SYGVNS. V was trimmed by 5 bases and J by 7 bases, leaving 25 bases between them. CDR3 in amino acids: CASSKTVAGPARYTQYF. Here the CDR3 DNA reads TGTGCCAGCAGTAAGACAGTGGCCGGGCCCGCGAGGTATACGCAGTATTTT.

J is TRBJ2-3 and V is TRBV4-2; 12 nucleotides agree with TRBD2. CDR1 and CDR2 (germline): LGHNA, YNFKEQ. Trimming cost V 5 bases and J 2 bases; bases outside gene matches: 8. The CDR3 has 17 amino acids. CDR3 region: CASSSRLAGAFTDTQYF. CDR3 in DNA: TGTGCCAGCAGCTCCCGACTAGCGGGGGCTTTCACAGATACGCAGTATTTT.

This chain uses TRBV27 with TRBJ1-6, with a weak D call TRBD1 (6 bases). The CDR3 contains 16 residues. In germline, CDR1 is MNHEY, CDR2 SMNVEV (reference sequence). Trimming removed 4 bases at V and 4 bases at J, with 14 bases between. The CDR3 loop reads CASSYAQGSYNSPLHF. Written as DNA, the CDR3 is TGTGCCAGCAGTTACGCCCAGGGGTCTTATAATTCACCCCTCCACTTT.

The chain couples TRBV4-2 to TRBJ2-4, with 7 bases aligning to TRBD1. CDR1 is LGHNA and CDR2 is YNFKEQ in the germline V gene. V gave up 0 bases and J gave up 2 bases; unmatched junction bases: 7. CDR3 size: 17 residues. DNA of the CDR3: TGTGCCAGCAGCCAAGATTTGCAGGGGGAAACCAAAAACATTCAGTACTTC. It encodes CASSQDLQGETKNIQYF.

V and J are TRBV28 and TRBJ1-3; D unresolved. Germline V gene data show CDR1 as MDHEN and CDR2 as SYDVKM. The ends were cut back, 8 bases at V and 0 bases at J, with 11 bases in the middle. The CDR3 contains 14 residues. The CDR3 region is CASGSEGSGNTIYF. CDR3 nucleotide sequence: TGTGCCAGCGGATCTGAGGGCTCTGGAAACACCATATATTTT. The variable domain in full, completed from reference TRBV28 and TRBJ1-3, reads DVKVTQSSRYLVKRTGEKVFLECVQDMDHENMFWYRQDPGLGLRLIYFSYDVKMKEKGDIPEGYSVSREKKERFSLILESASTNQTSMYLCASGSEGSGNTIYFGEGSWLTVV.

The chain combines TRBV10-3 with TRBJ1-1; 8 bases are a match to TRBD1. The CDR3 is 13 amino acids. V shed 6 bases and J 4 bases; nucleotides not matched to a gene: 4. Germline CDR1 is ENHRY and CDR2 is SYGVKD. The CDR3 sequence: CAIRTGEGTEAFF. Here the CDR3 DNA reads TGTGCCATCAGGACAGGGGAGGGCACTGAAGCTTTCTTT.

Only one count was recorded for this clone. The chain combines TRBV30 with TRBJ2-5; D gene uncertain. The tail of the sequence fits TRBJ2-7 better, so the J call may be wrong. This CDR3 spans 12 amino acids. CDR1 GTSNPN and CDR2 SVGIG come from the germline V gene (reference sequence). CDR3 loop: CAWDDNSYEQYF. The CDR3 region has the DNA TGTGCCTGGGACGACAACTCCTACGAGCAGTACTTC.